These 22 T cell receptor beta chains share one sample of origin, sequenced in a study of blood T cell repertoires in COVID-19. Sequencing used immunoSEQ multiplex PCR; TCRdb keeps in-frame clones, though not all of them. The data show tens of thousands of clones, around 89% seen once. What was sequenced was peripheral blood. These receptors were taken from a woman aged 55-70 years with active COVID-19.

The rearrangement links TRBV3-1 (or the pseudogene TRBV3-2) to TRBJ2-5; 8 positions match TRBD2. This CDR3 spans 16 amino acids. CDR1 and CDR2 from the germline V gene are LGHDT and YNNKEL (reference sequence). V shed 4 bases and J 0 bases; nucleotides not matched to a gene: 7. CDR3 sequence: CASSRPGGANQETQYF. CDR3 nucleotide sequence: TGTGCCAGCAGCCGACCCGGGGGGGCGAACCAAGAGACCCAGTACTTC.

The gene calls are TRBV4-1 and TRBJ2-5; D perhaps matches TRBD1 (7 bases). CDR1 is MGHRA, CDR2 YSYEKL, per germline. There are 16 residues in the CDR3. V lost 5 bases, J lost 5 bases, and 21 bases lay in between. The CDR3 nucleotides are TGCGCCAGCAGCTCCCCGACGCGGGACAGAGGGGAGACCCAGTACTTC. It codes for CASSSPTRDRGETQYF.

The rearrangement links TRBV6-5 to TRBJ2-5, with 9 bases identical to TRBD1. Trimming removed 6 bases from V and 4 bases from J; junction bases left unmatched: 0. The length of the CDR3 is 12 residues. The V gene's germline CDR1 is MNHEY and CDR2 SVGAGI. The CDR3 sequence is CASRTGGETQYF. The CDR3 bases are TGTGCCAGCAGGACAGGGGGAGAGACCCAGTACTTC.

This clone occurred a few times. The rearrangement links TRBV6-1 to TRBJ2-2, with 12 nucleotides matching TRBD2. CDR1 MNHNS and CDR2 SASEGT come from the germline V gene. This CDR3 is built from 18 residues. J gave up 0 bases and V 4 bases, and 6 bases lay outside the gene matches. The CDR3 loop is CASSGRLAGAANTGELFF. The CDR3 DNA reads as TGTGCCAGCAGTGGCAGACTAGCGGGGGCCGCGAACACCGGGGAGCTGTTTTTT.

The gene calls are TRBV7-3 and TRBJ2-6; a weak D match, TRBD1 (6 bases). The germline CDR1 and CDR2 sequences are SGHTA and FQGTGA. V was pared by 2 bases and J by 1 base, with 21 bases between. The CDR3 contains 20 residues. The CDR3 DNA sequence: TGTGCCAGCAGCTTACAGGGGCTCAGGCCGTTAAAATCTGGGGCCAACGTCCTGACTTTC. It codes for CASSLQGLRPLKSGANVLTF.

CDR3 DNA sequence: TGTGCCAGCGGTCCAGGGGGCGCGGATCAGCCCCAGCATTTT. It translates to CASGPGGADQPQHF. The rearrangement links TRBV6-5 to TRBJ1-5; the match to TRBD1 covers 8 bases. Germline-derived CDR1 and CDR2 are MNHEY and SVGAGI. The CDR3 totals 14 residues. The J segment lost 5 bases and the V segment lost 8 bases, leaving 8 bases of the junction unmatched.

The gene calls are TRBV2 and TRBJ2-5, with D unclear. CDR1 and CDR2 from the germline V gene are SNHLY and FYNNEI. Trimming stripped 1 base from V and 1 base from J, with 13 bases between. The length of the CDR3 is 16 residues. CDR3 amino acids: CASSEVRRPIQETQYF. DNA for the CDR3: TGTGCCAGCAGTGAAGTTCGGAGACCAATCCAAGAGACCCAGTACTTC.

The J gene is TRBJ1-1, the V gene TRBV7-9, with a tentative D call TRBD1 (6 bases). Trimming stripped 5 bases from V and 1 base from J, with 14 bases between. Germline V gene lookup returns CDR1 SEHNR and CDR2 FQNEAQ (reference sequence). This CDR3 contains 15 residues. DNA of the CDR3: TGTGCCAGCAGCCCGCCCGGGACACCGAACACTGAAGCTTTCTTT. As protein: CASSPPGTPNTEAFF.

This rearrangement joins TRBV5-5 to TRBJ2-5, with D possibly matching TRBD1 (6 bases). The V and J ends lost 4 bases and 5 bases respectively, with 18 bases between them. This CDR3 is 15 amino acids long. Germline V gene lookup returns CDR1 SGHKS and CDR2 YYEKEE (reference sequence). The CDR3 sequence: CASSPTAGVTETQYF. The CDR3 region has the DNA TGTGCCAGCAGCCCAACAGCAGGGGTCACGGAGACCCAGTACTTC.

The gene calls are TRBV11-3 and TRBJ2-7, with 8 bases matching TRBD1. CDR3 length: 14 residues. CDR1 and CDR2 from the germline V gene are SGHNT and YENEEA. Trimming took 3 bases from V and 0 from J; bases not matched to a gene: 1. The CDR3 bases are TGTGCCAGCAGCTTCGACAGGGGCTCCTACGAGCAGTACTTC. Its translation is CASSFDRGSYEQYF.

The genes are TRBV3-1 (or the pseudogene TRBV3-2) and TRBJ2-7, with 9 nucleotides matching TRBD1. Looked up from germline, CDR1 is LGHDT and CDR2 is YNNKEL (reference sequence). V lost 3 bases and J lost 3; bases outside the gene matches: 3. The CDR3 covers 14 residues. CDR3 in DNA: TGTGCCAGCAGCCAGGGGACAGGGAGCTACGAGCAGTACTTC. As protein: CASSQGTGSYEQYF.

A word on this clone: The junction differs from germline at one of its ends, possibly a read error. The rearrangement joins TRBV19 to TRBJ1-5; 9 bases map to TRBD1. The CDR3 sequence is 16 residues long. Germline CDR1 reads LNHDA; CDR2 reads SQIVND (reference sequence). The CDR3 sequence: CASSRIPGQGKQPQHF. The CDR3 DNA is TGTGCCAGTAGCCGTATACCGGGACAGGGCAAGCAGCCCCAGCATTTT.

The V call is TRBV5-6, the J call TRBJ2-5; a weak D match, TRBD1 (6 bases). Germline V CDR1 and CDR2: SGHDT, YYEEEE. The V end lost 4 bases, the J end lost 5 bases, and 12 bases lay between the germline ends. CDR3 length: 13 residues. The CDR3 DNA sequence: TGTGCCAGCAGCCTAACAGGGTTTGAGACCCAGTACTTC. Its protein is CASSLTGFETQYF.

J is TRBJ2-1 and V is TRBV7-8; TRBD1 agrees at 11 bases. CDR1 and CDR2 from the germline V gene are SGHVS and FQNEAQ. J lost 6 bases, V lost 5 bases, and 9 bases had no gene match. This CDR3 spans 16 amino acids. CDR3 nucleotide sequence: TGTGCCAGCAGCCTCTCCGGGACAGGGGGAGGCAATGAGCAGTTCTTC. This encodes CASSLSGTGGGNEQFF.

CDR3 loop: CASSTPGTGGHNEQFF. CDR3 DNA sequence: TGTGCCAGTAGTACCCCCGGGACAGGGGGCCACAATGAGCAGTTCTTC. The V gene is TRBV19, the J gene TRBJ2-1; 12 bases align to TRBD1. V shed 4 bases, J shed 5 bases, and the junction held 6 bases outside the gene matches. CDR1 is LNHDA, CDR2 SQIVND, per germline (reference sequence). This CDR3 spans 16 amino acids.

The chain carries TRBV5-1 and TRBJ2-5; 9 bases map to TRBD2. The CDR3 spans 17 residues. Germline-derived CDR1 and CDR2 are SGHRS and YFSETQ. The V and J ends lost 4 bases and 3 bases, in that order; junction bases with no gene match: 13. The CDR3 DNA reads TGCGCCAGCAGCACGGGACCGGGGGCGGGGGGGGAAGAGACCCAGTACTTC. It encodes CASSTGPGAGGEETQYF. Supplemented by reference TRBV5-1 and TRBJ2-5, the full variable domain reads KAGVTQTPRYLIKTRGQQVTLSCSPISGHRSVSWYQQTPGQGLQFLFEYFSETQRNKGNFPGRFSGRQFSNSRSEMNVSTLELGDSALYLCASSTGPGAGGEETQYFGPGTRLLVL.

This clone has only one observation. V is TRBV4-2 and J is TRBJ2-2; D is unclear. The V end lost 0 bases, the J end lost 4 bases, and 9 bases lay between the germline ends. The germline CDR1 and CDR2 sequences are LGHNA and YNFKEQ. The CDR3 spans 15 residues. CDR3 in DNA: TGTGCCAGCAGCCAAGATCCCTCGGGCACCGGGGAGCTGTTTTTT. Its translation: CASSQDPSGTGELFF.

The chain combines TRBV12-5 with TRBJ2-7; D might be TRBD2 (7 bases). V gave up 7 bases and J gave up 4 bases, with 17 bases separating them. This CDR3 has 14 amino acids. Germline values: CDR1 LGHNT, CDR2 FRNRAP. CDR3 sequence reads: CASAGAGAGYEQYF. CDR3 sequence (DNA): TGTGCTAGTGCCGGCGCGGGGGCGGGGTACGAGCAGTACTTC.

The chain links TRBV29-1 to TRBJ2-3, with a weak D call TRBD2 (5 bases). V shed 6 bases and J shed 2 bases, with 15 bases lying between them. Germline-derived CDR1 and CDR2 are SQVTM and ANQGSEA. CDR3 length: 14 amino acids. The CDR3 sequence: CSVDERQATDTQYF. The CDR3 DNA sequence: TGCAGCGTCGACGAGCGGCAAGCCACAGATACGCAGTATTTT.

This clone has only one observation. This chain connects TRBV5-1 to TRBJ2-1; 10 bases match TRBD2. V was clipped by 5 bases and J by 8 bases; unmatched bases: 13. This CDR3 contains 16 residues. Germline CDR1 is SGHRS and CDR2 is YFSETQ. The CDR3 nucleotides are TGCGCCAGCAGATTCCCGCCCGAGCGGGGGGGTCATGAGCAGTTCTTC. Protein: CASRFPPERGGHEQFF.

J is TRBJ2-3 and V is TRBV5-1, with TRBD2 matching 7 bases. There are 15 residues in the CDR3. CDR1 and CDR2 from the germline V gene are SGHRS and YFSETQ. With V trimmed by 3 bases and J by 2 bases, 6 bases remained unmatched. The CDR3 is CASSWTGTTTDTQYF. The CDR3 DNA sequence: TGCGCCAGCAGCTGGACCGGGACTACCACAGATACGCAGTATTTT.

The V gene is TRBV10-3, the J gene TRBJ2-5; 9 bases line up with TRBD1. V shed 10 bases, J shed 5 bases, and the junction held 8 bases outside the gene matches. The CDR3 has 13 residues. The germline gives CDR1 ENHRY, CDR2 SYGVKD. The CDR3 sequence: CASGTGKGETQYF. CDR3 in DNA: TGTGCCAGCGGGACAGGGAAAGGGGAGACCCAGTACTTC.